These 3 T cell receptor beta chains originate from one sample sequenced in a study of molecular identifiers for immune sequencing clone quantification. MiXCR was run by TCRdb on the PCR reads, yielding one entry per CDR3 protein. The sample holds approximately 500,000 distinct CDR3 sequences, 25% seen once. Material: naive CD8+ T cells from blood, with Jurkat cell RNA spiked in. Stated subset: FACS-sorted CD8+CD4-CCR7+CD45RA+ naive T cells. These receptor sequences come from a human donor in good health. Some libraries in this study had Jurkat cell RNA spiked in.

V usage is TRBV28 and J usage is TRBJ1-5; TRBD1 matches at 9 bases. Germline CDR1 reads MDHEN; CDR2 reads SYDVKM. This CDR3 spans 15 amino acids. J lost 6 bases, V lost 3 bases, and 6 bases had no gene match. The CDR3 spells CASSLDRGESQPQHF. CDR3 sequence (DNA): TGTGCCAGCAGTTTGGACAGGGGAGAAAGTCAGCCCCAGCATTTT.

The chain has TRBV27 and TRBJ2-7, with 10 bases aligning to TRBD1. The CDR3 is 13 amino acids. J gave up 2 bases and V 8 bases, and 3 bases lay outside the gene matches. The germline gives CDR1 MNHEY, CDR2 SMNVEV (reference sequence). The DNA for the CDR3 is TGTGCCAGCGGACAGGGGGTAACCTACGAGCAGTACTTC. Translated, it gives CASGQGVTYEQYF.

The chain has TRBV7-2 and TRBJ2-3, with 11 bases that match TRBD2. The CDR3 is 15 residues long. V was clipped by 7 bases and J by 5 bases; unmatched bases: 8. Germline V gene sequence: CDR1 SGHTA, CDR2 FQGNSA. The CDR3: CASNSDSGRVDTQYF. CDR3 nucleotides: TGTGCCAGCAACTCAGATAGCGGGAGGGTAGATACGCAGTATTTT.